What follows describes a single TCR beta chain. Its antigen is undetermined. The PCR employed 60 Vbeta primers together with 13 Jbeta primers. Here immunoSEQ multiplex PCR was the method, and the copy in TCRdb shows in-frame clones only, minus some. The profile shows roughly 80,000 clones, just over 75% of them singletons. The sample belongs to a study of cytomegalovirus exposure and HLA in healthy donors. The study, taken as a whole, reports: A previous analysis found most TCR beta V segments productive roughly 87% or roughly 30% of the time.

The donors comprised healthy bone marrow donors. Per germline, CDR1 SGHTA and CDR2 FQGNSA. The CDR3 runs 13 residues. The V end was cut by 7 bases, the J end by 4 bases, with 13 bases between. Input material: PBMCs. This chain uses TRBV7-2 with TRBJ1-1; perhaps TRBD1 as D (6 bases). The clonotype comes from a middle-aged man in good health and CMV-seropositive. CDR3 nucleotides: TGTGCCAGCATCGGACAGCGGAGCACTGAAGCTTTCTTT. It is translated as CASIGQRSTEAFF.